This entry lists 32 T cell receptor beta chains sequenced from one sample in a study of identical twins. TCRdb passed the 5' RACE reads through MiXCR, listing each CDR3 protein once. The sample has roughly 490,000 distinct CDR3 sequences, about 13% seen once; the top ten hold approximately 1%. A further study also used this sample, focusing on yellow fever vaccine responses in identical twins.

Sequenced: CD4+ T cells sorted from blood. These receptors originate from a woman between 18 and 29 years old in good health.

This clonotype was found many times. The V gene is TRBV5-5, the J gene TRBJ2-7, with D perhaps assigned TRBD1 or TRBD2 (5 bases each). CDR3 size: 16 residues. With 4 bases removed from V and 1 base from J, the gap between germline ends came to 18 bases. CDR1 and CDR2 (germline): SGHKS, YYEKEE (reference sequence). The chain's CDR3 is CASSQAVRGPSYEQYF. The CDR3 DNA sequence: TGTGCCAGCAGCCAGGCAGTTCGGGGACCATCCTACGAGCAGTACTTC.

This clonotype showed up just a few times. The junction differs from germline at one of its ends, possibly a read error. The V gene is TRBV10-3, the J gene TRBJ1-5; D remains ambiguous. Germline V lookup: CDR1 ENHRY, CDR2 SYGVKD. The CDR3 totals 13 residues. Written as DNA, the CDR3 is TGTGCCATCACTGAGGATAGCAATCAGCCCCAGCATTTT. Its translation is CAITEDSNQPQHF.

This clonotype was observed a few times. The CDR3 nucleotides read TGTGCCAGGAGGACGTTGCGGGAGGAAGTCGACGAGCAGTACTTC. Its protein is CARRTLREEVDEQYF. The chain links TRBV6-2 or TRBV6-3 to TRBJ2-7; 8 nucleotides match TRBD2. CDR3 size: 15 residues. Germline CDR1 and CDR2: MNHEY and SVGEGT. The ends lost 9 bases at V and 5 bases at J; junction bases unmatched: 15.

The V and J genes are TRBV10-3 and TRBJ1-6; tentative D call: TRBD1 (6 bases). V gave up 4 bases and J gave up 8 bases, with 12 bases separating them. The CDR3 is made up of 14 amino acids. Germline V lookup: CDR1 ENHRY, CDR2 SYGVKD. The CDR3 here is CAISVQGSDSPLHF. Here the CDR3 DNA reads TGTGCCATCAGTGTCCAGGGGAGTGATTCACCCCTCCACTTT.

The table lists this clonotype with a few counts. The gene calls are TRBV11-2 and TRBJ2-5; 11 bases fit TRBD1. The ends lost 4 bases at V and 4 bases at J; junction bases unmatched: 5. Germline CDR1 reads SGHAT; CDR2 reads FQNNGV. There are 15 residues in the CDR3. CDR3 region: CASSWGQGVAETQYF. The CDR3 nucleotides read TGTGCCAGCAGCTGGGGACAGGGGGTTGCAGAGACCCAGTACTTC.

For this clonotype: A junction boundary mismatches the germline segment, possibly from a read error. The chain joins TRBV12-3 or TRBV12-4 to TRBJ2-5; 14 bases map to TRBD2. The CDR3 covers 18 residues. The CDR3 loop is CACSSRVPGLAGGETQYF. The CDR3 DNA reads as TGTGCCTGCAGTTCTCGGGTACCTGGACTAGCGGGAGGTGAGACCCAGTACTTC.

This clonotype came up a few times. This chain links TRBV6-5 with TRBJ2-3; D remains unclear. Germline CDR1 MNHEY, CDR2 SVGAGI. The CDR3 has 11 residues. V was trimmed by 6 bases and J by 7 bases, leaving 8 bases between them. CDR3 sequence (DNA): TGTGCCAGCAGGGTTCTTAATACGCAGTATTTT. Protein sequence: CASRVLNTQYF.

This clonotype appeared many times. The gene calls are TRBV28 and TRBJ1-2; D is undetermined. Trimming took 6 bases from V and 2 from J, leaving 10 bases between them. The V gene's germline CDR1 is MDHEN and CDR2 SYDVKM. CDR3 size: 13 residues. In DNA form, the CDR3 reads TGTGCCAGCAGCCTCACCGCGAACTATGGCTACACCTTC. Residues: CASSLTANYGYTF.

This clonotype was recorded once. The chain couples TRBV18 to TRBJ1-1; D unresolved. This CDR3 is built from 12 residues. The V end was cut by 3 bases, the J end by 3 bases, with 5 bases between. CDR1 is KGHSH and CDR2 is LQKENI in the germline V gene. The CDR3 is CASSPEYTEAFF. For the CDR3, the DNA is TGTGCCAGCTCACCTGAGTACACTGAAGCTTTCTTT.

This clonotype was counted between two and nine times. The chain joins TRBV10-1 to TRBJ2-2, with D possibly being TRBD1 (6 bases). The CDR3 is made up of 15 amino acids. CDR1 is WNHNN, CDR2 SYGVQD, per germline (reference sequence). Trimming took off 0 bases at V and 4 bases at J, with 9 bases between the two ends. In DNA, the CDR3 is TGCGCCAGCAGTGAGTCGGGGGCAGCCACCGGGGAGCTGTTTTTT. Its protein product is CASSESGAATGELFF.

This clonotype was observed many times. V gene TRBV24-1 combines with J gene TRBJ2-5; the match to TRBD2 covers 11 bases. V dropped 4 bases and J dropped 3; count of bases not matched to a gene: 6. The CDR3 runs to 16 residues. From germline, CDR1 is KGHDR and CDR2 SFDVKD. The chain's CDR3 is CATSDRKLAGEETQYF. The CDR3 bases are TGTGCCACCAGTGACCGTAAACTAGCGGGGGAAGAGACCCAGTACTTC.

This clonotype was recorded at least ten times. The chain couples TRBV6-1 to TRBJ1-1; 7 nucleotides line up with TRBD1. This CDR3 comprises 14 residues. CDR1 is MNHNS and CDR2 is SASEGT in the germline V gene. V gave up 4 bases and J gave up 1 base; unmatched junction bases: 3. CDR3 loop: CASSGQGANTEAFF. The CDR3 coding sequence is TGTGCCAGCAGTGGACAGGGAGCGAACACTGAAGCTTTCTTT.

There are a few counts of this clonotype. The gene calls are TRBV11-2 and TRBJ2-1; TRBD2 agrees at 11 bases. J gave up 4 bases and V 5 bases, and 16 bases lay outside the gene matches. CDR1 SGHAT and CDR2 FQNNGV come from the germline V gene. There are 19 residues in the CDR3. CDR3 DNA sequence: TGTGCCAGCAGCGTACCCGGGACTAGCGGTCCCCCCTTATACAATGAGCAGTTCTTC. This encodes CASSVPGTSGPPLYNEQFF.

CDR3 in DNA: TGTGCCTCGCGACGAGGGGCAGGGAAGGGCAATGAGCAGTTCTTC. Amino acid sequence: CASRRGAGKGNEQFF. The gene calls are TRBV19 and TRBJ2-1; perhaps D is TRBD1 or TRBD2 (5 bases each). The CDR3 covers 15 residues. Trimming stripped 11 bases from V and 6 bases from J, with 23 bases between. Germline V gene data show CDR1 as LNHDA and CDR2 as SQIVND (reference sequence).

The CDR3 region has the DNA TGCAGCGTTGCTTGGTTAGCGGGAGGTTACAATGAGCAGTTCTTC. This encodes CSVAWLAGGYNEQFF. This sequence joins TRBV29-1 and TRBJ2-1, with 10 bases aligning to TRBD2. Germline CDR1 SQVTM, CDR2 ANQGSEA. The CDR3 spans 15 residues. Losses at the gene ends were 4 bases for V and 4 bases for J; bases not matched to a gene: 7.

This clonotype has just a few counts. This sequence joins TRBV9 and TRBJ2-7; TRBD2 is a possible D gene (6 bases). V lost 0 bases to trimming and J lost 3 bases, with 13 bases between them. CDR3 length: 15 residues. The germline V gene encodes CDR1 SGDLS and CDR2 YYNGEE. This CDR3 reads CASSVEGDSNYEQYF. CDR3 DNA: TGTGCCAGCAGCGTAGAAGGGGACTCGAACTACGAGCAGTACTTC.

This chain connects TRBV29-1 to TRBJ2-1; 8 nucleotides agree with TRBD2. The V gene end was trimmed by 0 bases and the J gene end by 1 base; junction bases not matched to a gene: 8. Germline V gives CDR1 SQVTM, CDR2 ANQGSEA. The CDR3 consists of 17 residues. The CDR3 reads CSVEDLQGGGSYNEQFF. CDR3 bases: TGCAGCGTTGAAGATCTTCAAGGCGGGGGGTCCTACAATGAGCAGTTCTTC.

In nucleotides, the CDR3 is TGTGCCAGCAGTTACTCCCCGGTTAAGCCTGGGGCCAACGTCCTGACTTTC. Translated, it gives CASSYSPVKPGANVLTF. The rearrangement uses TRBV6-2 or TRBV6-3 and TRBJ2-6; no clear D gene. Between the trimmed V and J ends, which lost 0 bases and 2 bases, there was a span of 11 bases. This CDR3 spans 17 amino acids. Germline V gene lookup returns CDR1 MNHEY and CDR2 SVGEGT.

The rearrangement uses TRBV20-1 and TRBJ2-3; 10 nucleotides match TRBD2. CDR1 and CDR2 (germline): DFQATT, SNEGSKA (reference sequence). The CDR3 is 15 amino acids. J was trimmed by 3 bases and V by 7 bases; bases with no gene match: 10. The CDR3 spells CSGSSGGSGTDTQYF. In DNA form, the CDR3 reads TGCAGTGGTTCTAGCGGGGGTTCCGGTACAGATACGCAGTATTTT.

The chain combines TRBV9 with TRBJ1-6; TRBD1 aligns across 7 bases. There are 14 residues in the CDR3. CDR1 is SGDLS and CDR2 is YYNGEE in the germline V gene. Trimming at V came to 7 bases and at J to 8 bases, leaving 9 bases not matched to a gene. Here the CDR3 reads CASGDRTGDSPLHF. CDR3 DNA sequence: TGTGCCAGCGGGGATAGGACAGGAGATTCACCCCTCCACTTT.

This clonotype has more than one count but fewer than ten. The CDR3, as DNA: TGCAGCGTTGATTCTTTCGGACTAGCGGGGGAAGGGGATGAGCAGTTCTTC. It yields the protein CSVDSFGLAGEGDEQFF. V gene TRBV29-1 combines with J gene TRBJ2-1, with 13 bases aligning to TRBD2. J gave up 8 bases and V 3 bases, and 13 bases lay outside the gene matches. CDR1 is SQVTM, CDR2 ANQGSEA, per germline. The CDR3 spans 17 residues.

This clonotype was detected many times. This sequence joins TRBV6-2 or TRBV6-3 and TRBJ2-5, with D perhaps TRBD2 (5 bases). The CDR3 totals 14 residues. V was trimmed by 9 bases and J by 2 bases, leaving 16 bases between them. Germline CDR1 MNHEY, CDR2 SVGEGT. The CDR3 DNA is TGTGCCAGTAAAAGAGGGAGAGATCAAGAGACCCAGTACTTC. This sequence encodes CASKRGRDQETQYF.

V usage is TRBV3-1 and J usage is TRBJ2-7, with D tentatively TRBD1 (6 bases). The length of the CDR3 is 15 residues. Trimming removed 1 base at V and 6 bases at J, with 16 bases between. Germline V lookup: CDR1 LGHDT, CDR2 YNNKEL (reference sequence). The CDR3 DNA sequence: TGTGCCAGCAGCCAAGGACCGACAGGAGGAGGCGAGCAGTACTTC. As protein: CASSQGPTGGGEQYF.

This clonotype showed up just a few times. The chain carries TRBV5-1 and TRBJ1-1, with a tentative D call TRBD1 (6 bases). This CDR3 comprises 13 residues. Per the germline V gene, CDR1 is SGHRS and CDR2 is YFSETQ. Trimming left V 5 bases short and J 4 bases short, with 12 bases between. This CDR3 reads CASRVGGSTEAFF. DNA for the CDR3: TGCGCCAGCAGAGTAGGGGGTAGCACTGAAGCTTTCTTT.

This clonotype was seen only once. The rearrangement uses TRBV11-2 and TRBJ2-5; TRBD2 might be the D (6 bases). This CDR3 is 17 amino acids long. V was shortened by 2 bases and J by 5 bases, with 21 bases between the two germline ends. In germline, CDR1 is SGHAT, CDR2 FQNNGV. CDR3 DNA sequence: TGTGCCAGCAGCTTAAATTTTCCGGGTTCGGGGAGGGAGACCCAGTACTTC. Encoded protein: CASSLNFPGSGRETQYF.

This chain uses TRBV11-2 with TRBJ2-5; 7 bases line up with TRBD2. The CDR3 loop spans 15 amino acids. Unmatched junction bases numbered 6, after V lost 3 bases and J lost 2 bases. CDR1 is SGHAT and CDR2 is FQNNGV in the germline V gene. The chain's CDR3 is CASSFPLGGQETQYF. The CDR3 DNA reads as TGTGCCAGCAGCTTTCCCTTGGGGGGGCAAGAGACCCAGTACTTC.

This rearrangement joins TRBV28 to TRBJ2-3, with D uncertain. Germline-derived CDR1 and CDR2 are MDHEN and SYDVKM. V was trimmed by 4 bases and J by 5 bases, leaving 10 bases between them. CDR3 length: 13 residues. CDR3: CASSSRGQDTQYF. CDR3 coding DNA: TGTGCCAGCAGTTCCCGAGGCCAAGATACGCAGTATTTT.

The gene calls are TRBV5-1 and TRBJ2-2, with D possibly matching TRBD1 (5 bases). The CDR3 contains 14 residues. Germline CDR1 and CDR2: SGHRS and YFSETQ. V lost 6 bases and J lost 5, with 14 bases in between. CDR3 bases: TGCGCCAGCACCGCGACAGAGTTAACCGGGGAGCTGTTTTTT. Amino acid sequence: CASTATELTGELFF.

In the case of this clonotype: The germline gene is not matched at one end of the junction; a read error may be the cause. CDR3 sequence (DNA): TGTGCCATCAGTTTAGATTCTTGGCGGGAGGAGAGGACCGGGGAGCTGTTTTTT. Encoded protein: CAISLDSWREERTGELFF. V and J are TRBV2 and TRBJ2-2, with 8 bases lining up with TRBD2. The CDR3 loop spans 18 amino acids. Germline assignment: CDR1 SNHLY and CDR2 FYNNEI.

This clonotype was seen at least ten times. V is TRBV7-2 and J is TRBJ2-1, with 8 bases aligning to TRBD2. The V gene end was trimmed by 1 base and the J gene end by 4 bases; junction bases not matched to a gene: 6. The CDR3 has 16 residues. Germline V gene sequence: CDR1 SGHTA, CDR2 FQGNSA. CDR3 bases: TGTGCCAGCAGCTTAGTGGGGACTAGTCCTTACAATGAGCAGTTCTTC. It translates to CASSLVGTSPYNEQFF.

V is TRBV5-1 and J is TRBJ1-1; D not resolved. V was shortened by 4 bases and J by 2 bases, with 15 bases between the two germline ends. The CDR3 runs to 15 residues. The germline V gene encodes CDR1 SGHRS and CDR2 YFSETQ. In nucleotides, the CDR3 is TGCGCCAGCAGCCAAGGAGGCAGGATTAACACTGAAGCTTTCTTT. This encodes CASSQGGRINTEAFF.

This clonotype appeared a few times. The CDR3, as DNA: TGTGCCAGCAGCCAAGTGGGGACAGGGAGTGAAAAACTGTTTTTT. Amino acids: CASSQVGTGSEKLFF. V and J are TRBV3-1 and TRBJ1-4, with 9 bases matching TRBD1. Trimming took 1 base from V and 7 from J; bases not matched to a gene: 4. CDR3 length: 15 residues. CDR1 and CDR2 from the germline V gene are LGHDT and YNNKEL (reference sequence).